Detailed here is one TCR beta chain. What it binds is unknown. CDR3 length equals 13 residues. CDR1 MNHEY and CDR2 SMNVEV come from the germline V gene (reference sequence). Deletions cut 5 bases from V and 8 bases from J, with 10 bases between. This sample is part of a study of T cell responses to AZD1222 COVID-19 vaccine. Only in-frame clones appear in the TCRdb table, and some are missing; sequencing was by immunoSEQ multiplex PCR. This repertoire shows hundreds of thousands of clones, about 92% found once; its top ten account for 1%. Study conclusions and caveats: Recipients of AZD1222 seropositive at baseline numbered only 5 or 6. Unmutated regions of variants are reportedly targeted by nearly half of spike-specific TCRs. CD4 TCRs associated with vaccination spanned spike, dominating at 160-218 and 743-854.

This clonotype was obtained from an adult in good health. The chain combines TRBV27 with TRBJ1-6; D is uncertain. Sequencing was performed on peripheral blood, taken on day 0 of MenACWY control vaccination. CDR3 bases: TGTGCCAGCAGTCCCCTTCTTGATTCACCCCTCCACTTT. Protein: CASSPLLDSPLHF.